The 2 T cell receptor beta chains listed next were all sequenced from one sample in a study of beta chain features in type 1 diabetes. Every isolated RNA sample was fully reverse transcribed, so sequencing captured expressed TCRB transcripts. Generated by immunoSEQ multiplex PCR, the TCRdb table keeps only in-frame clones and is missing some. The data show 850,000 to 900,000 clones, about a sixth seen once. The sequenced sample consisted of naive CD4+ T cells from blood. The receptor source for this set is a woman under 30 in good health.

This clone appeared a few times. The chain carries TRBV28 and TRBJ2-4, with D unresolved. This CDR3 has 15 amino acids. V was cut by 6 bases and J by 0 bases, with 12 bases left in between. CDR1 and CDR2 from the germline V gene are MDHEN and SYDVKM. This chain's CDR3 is CASSPTVLAKNIQYF. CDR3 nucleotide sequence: TGTGCCAGCAGCCCAACTGTGCTAGCCAAAAACATTCAGTACTTC.

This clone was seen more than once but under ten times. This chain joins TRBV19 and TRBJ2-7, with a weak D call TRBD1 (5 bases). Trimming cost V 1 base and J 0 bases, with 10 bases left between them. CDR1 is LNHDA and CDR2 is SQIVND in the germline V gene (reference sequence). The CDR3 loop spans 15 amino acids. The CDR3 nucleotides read TGTGCCAGTAGTATAGCAGGGCTTGACTCCTACGAGCAGTACTTC. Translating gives CASSIAGLDSYEQYF.